These T cell receptor beta chains were read from a single sample in a study of T cell changes during pregnancy in multiple sclerosis. Sequencing used immunoSEQ multiplex PCR; TCRdb keeps in-frame clones, though not all of them. The sample has 40,000 to 45,000 clones; about 91% are singletons. This sample comprised CD4+ T cells from peripheral blood mononuclear cells, obtained in the first trimester of pregnancy. Receptor source: a female donor with multiple sclerosis, enrolled in a pregnancy study. The CDR3 runs from the conserved cysteine through the conserved F or W. The D gene is left open where the match is weak. Size is omitted from some rows. Given values are once, few, many or a class for expanded clones.

abundance,j_gene,v_gene,d_gene,CDR3nt,CDR3aa
-,TRBJ2-1,TRBV28,-,TGTGCCAGCAGCGGGACTGTTGAGCAGTTCTTC,CASSGTVEQFF
-,TRBJ2-3,TRBV6-1,TRBD2,TGTGCCAGCAGTGAATTCGCGGGAGGTGCAGATACGCAGTATTTT,CASSEFAGGADTQYF
-,TRBJ2-1,TRBV5-5,TRBD2,TGTGCCAGCACGCTGAATAGCGGGGACAATGAGCAGTTCTTC,CASTLNSGDNEQFF
-,TRBJ2-7,TRBV19,-,TGTGCCAGTAGTATTGGAGGGAATATCTACGAGCAGTACTTC,CASSIGGNIYEQYF
-,TRBJ2-1,TRBV7-3,TRBD2,TGTGCCAGCAGCCCTAAACCTAGCGGGCCCAGGAATGAGCAGTTCTTC,CASSPKPSGPRNEQFF
-,TRBJ1-6,TRBV6-1,TRBD1,TGTGCCAGCAGTCCTAGACAGGGGAATAATTCACCCCTCCACTTT,CASSPRQGNNSPLHF
-,TRBJ1-1,TRBV5-1,-,TGCGCCAGCAGCTCAGAAACAGGGCAGGTGAACACTGAAGCTTTCTTT,CASSSETGQVNTEAFF
once,TRBJ2-2,TRBV11-3,-,TGTGCCAGCAGCTTTGAATACTCCGGGGAGCTGTTTTTT,CASSFEYSGELFF
-,TRBJ2-7,TRBV6-5,TRBD2,TGTGCCAGCAGCCGCGGGACTAGCGGAACCTACGAGCAGTACTTC,CASSRGTSGTYEQYF
-,TRBJ1-1,TRBV5-1,TRBD1,TGCGCCAGCAGCTCACAGGGGCACACTGAAGCTTTCTTT,CASSSQGHTEAFF
-,TRBJ2-7,TRBV5-1,TRBD2,TGCGCCAGCAGCGCCTCACTAGCGGGAGTATACGAGCAGTACTTC,CASSASLAGVYEQYF
-,TRBJ2-7,TRBV27,TRBD2,TGTGCCAGCAGTTTAACCCCGGGACTAAACTACGAGCAGTACTTC,CASSLTPGLNYEQYF
-,TRBJ1-1,TRBV19,-,TGTGCCAGTAGCGCCCCAGGGAGGACGGCGACTGAAGCTTTCTTT,CASSAPGRTATEAFF
-,TRBJ2-7,TRBV11-2,-,TGTGCCAGCAGCTTAGGCGGGCATAGTACCTACGAGCAGTACTTC,CASSLGGHSTYEQYF
-,TRBJ2-5,TRBV7-9,-,TGTGCCAGCAGCTTAGAGGGAGTGGGAGAGACCCAGTACTTC,CASSLEGVGETQYF
-,TRBJ2-1,TRBV7-2,TRBD1,TGTGCCAGCAGCTTAGGAGGGACAGTTAAAAATGAGCAGTTCTTC,CASSLGGTVKNEQFF
-,TRBJ2-1,TRBV30,TRBD2,TGTGCCTGGAGTGCCTCCTCGACTAGCGACCGATTACGTGAGCAGTTCTTC,CAWSASSTSDRLREQFF
-,TRBJ1-5,TRBV9,-,TGTGCCAGCAGCGCCGGTCCCGGGGGACAGCCCCAGCATTTT,CASSAGPGGQPQHF
-,TRBJ2-3,TRBV7-8,TRBD2,TGTGCCAGCAGCTCACAAACCGGGACTAGCGGAATCGGGGGCACAGATACGCAGTATTTT,CASSSQTGTSGIGGTDTQYF
-,TRBJ2-3,TRBV18,TRBD2,TGTGCCAGCTCACCCCTGACTAGCGGGAGTTCAGATACGCAGTATTTT,CASSPLTSGSSDTQYF
few,TRBJ2-2,TRBV6-1,-,TGTGCCAGCAGAGGGGAGGTCGCTATCGGGGAGCTGTTTTTT,CASRGEVAIGELFF
-,TRBJ1-1,TRBV10-3,TRBD1,TGTGCCATCAGGGGACAGCTGAACACTGAAGCTTTCTTT,CAIRGQLNTEAFF
-,TRBJ2-2,TRBV19,TRBD2,TGTGCCAGTACCCCTAGGGGTGGCGCGGGAGCCACCGGGGAGCTGTTTTTT,CASTPRGGAGATGELFF
few,TRBJ2-6,TRBV28,-,TGTGCCAGCAGTTTAGTCCTTCTTGACACCACCTCTGGGGCCAACGTCCTGACTTTC,CASSLVLLDTTSGANVLTF
-,TRBJ2-3,TRBV30,TRBD2,TGTGCCTGGAGCGGGGGGAGCACAGATACGCAGTATTTT,CAWSGGSTDTQYF
-,TRBJ2-3,TRBV5-1,-,TGCGCCAGCAGCCCCCTCCCGGGTTCCTACACAGATACGCAGTATTTT,CASSPLPGSYTDTQYF
-,TRBJ2-2,TRBV27,TRBD2,TGTGCCAGCAGTTATAGCGGGAGGGCCCCCGGGGAGCTGTTTTTT,CASSYSGRAPGELFF
-,TRBJ2-2,TRBV27,TRBD1,TGTGCCAGCAGTTTCTGGACAGGGATGGCCGGGGAGCTGTTTTTT,CASSFWTGMAGELFF
-,TRBJ1-2,TRBV7-9,-,TGTGCCAGCAGCTTAGAGAGCAGGGGCGCCCAAAGCTACACCTTC,CASSLESRGAQSYTF
-,TRBJ1-5,TRBV29-1,-,TGCAGCGTTGTAGCAGGGGATCCCAATCAGCCCCAGCATTTT,CSVVAGDPNQPQHF
-,TRBJ2-1,TRBV2,-,TGTGCCAGCAGTGAACTTTTAGAGGGCCGGCAGTTCTTC,CASSELLEGRQFF
-,TRBJ2-1,TRBV11-2,-,TGTGCCAGCAGCTTCTCCCGGGACACCAACAATGAGCAGTTCTTC,CASSFSRDTNNEQFF
-,TRBJ2-7,TRBV6-1,-,TGTGCCAGCAGTGAAGGAGAAAATCGTCGCTACGAGCAGTACTTC,CASSEGENRRYEQYF
-,TRBJ2-1,TRBV6-6,-,TGTGCCAGCAGTTATACGGGCGGGTACAATGAGCAGTTCTTC,CASSYTGGYNEQFF
-,TRBJ2-5,TRBV28,TRBD1,TGTGCCAGCAGTCATAGACAGGGCCAAGAGACCCAGTACTTC,CASSHRQGQETQYF
-,TRBJ2-1,TRBV27,TRBD1,TGTGCCAGCAGTCCCGGGACAGTGGGCAATGAGCAGTTCTTC,CASSPGTVGNEQFF
-,TRBJ2-1,TRBV27,TRBD2,TGTGCCAGCAGTGGGTGGGGCGGGAGCAACTACAATGAGCAGTTCTTC,CASSGWGGSNYNEQFF
-,TRBJ1-4,TRBV7-9,-,TGTGCCGCTTCCCGGGGGGGTAATGAAAAACTGTTTTTT,CAASRGGNEKLFF
-,TRBJ1-1,TRBV6-7,-,TGTGCCAGCAGTTACTCGAAGGGGGAGTCAGCCCCGAACACTGAAGCTTTCTTT,CASSYSKGESAPNTEAFF
-,TRBJ1-4,TRBV5-4,-,TGTGCCAGCAGCTTGGCCGGGGGGGGAACTAATGAAAAACTGTTTTTT,CASSLAGGGTNEKLFF
-,TRBJ2-7,TRBV19,TRBD1,TGTGCCAGTAGTATAGAGCGGACAGGGACCCACGAGCAGTACTTC,CASSIERTGTHEQYF
-,TRBJ1-2,TRBV28,TRBD1,TGTGCCACCCTGGGACAGGCTAACTATGGCTACACCTTC,CATLGQANYGYTF
-,TRBJ2-5,TRBV7-7,TRBD2,TGTGCTAGCAGTTCTAACAGCGGGAGTGCTGAGACCCAGTACTTC,CASSSNSGSAETQYF
once,TRBJ2-6,TRBV6-6,-,TGTGCCAGCAGTTACCGTCAGGGCTCTGGGGCCAACGTCCTGACTTTC,CASSYRQGSGANVLTF
-,TRBJ1-6,TRBV10-2,-,TGCGCCAGCAGTGAGGCAGGGGCACAGAATTCACCCCTCCACTTT,CASSEAGAQNSPLHF
once,TRBJ2-7,TRBV18,TRBD2,TGTGCCAGCTCCCGCGGACTAGCGGCATTCAACACCTACGAGCAGTACTTC,CASSRGLAAFNTYEQYF
-,TRBJ2-1,TRBV19,-,TGTGCCAGTAGTAAGAGGTTGAATGAGCAGTTCTTC,CASSKRLNEQFF
-,TRBJ2-1,TRBV4-1,TRBD2,TGCGCCAGCAGCCGCGGACTAGCGGGAGAATACAATGAGCAGTTCTTC,CASSRGLAGEYNEQFF
-,TRBJ1-1,TRBV5-5,-,TGTGCCAGCAGCTCAGTACTAAACACTGAAGCTTTCTTT,CASSSVLNTEAFF
-,TRBJ1-3,TRBV30,-,TGTGCCTGGAGTGTGCGGGGGTCCGTTGGAAACACCATATATTTT,CAWSVRGSVGNTIYF
-,TRBJ2-5,TRBV9,TRBD1,TGTGCCAGCAGCGTAGGTCTCGTGGACAGGGAAGAGACCCAGTACTTC,CASSVGLVDREETQYF